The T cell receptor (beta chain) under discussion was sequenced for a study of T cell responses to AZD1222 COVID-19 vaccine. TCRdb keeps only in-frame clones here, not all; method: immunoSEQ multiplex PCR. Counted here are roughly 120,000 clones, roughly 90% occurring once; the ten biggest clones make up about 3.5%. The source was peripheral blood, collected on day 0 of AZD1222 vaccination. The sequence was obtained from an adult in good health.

The CDR3 sequence is CASSVQGLAISTDTQYF. The CDR3 nucleotides read TGTGCCAGCAGTGTCCAGGGACTAGCGATTAGCACAGATACGCAGTATTTT. The V gene is TRBV2, the J gene TRBJ2-3, with 10 nucleotides matching TRBD2. The trim removed 4 bases at V and 0 bases at J, leaving 7 bases unmatched. This CDR3 contains 17 residues. Germline CDR1 and CDR2: SNHLY and FYNNEI.